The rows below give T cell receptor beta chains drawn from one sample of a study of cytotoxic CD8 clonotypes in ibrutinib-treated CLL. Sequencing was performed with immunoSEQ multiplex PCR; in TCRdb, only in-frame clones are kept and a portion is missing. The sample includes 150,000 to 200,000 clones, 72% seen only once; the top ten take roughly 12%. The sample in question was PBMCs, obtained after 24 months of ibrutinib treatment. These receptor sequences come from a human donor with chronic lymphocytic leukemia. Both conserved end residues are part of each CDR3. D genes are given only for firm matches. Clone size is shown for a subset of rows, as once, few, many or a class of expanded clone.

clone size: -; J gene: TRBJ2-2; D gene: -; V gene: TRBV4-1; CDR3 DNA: TGCGCCAGCAGCCACTCTGGGAAGGCGAGCACCGGGGAGCTGTTTTTT; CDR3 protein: CASSHSGKASTGELFF
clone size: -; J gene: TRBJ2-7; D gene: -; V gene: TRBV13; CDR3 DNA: TGTGCCAGCAGCTTACGGGGATACGAGCAGTACTTC; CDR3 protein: CASSLRGYEQYF
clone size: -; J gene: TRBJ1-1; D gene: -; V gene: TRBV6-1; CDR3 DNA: TGTGCCAGCAATGATCCACAGGGCGGTTTGGGCACTGAAGCTTTCTTT; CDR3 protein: CASNDPQGGLGTEAFF
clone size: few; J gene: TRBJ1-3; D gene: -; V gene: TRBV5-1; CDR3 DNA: TGCGCCAGCAGCTTGATGGGGGCCGACCTCGGAAACACCATATATTTT; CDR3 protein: CASSLMGADLGNTIYF
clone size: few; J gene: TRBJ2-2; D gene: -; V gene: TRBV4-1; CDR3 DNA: TGCGCCAGCAGCCAAGGGGTGGTCCACATGAACACCGGGGAGCTGTTTTTT; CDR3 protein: CASSQGVVHMNTGELFF
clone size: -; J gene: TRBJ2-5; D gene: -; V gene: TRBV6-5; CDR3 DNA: TGTGCCAGCAGGACGGGTGGGGAGACCCAGTACTTC; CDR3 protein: CASRTGGETQYF
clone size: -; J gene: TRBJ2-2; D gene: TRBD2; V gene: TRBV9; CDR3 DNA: TGTGCCAGCAGCGTTACGGGAGGTTACACCGGGGAGCTGTTTTTT; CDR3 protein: CASSVTGGYTGELFF
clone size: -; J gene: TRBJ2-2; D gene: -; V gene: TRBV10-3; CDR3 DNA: TGTGCCATCAGTCCTATCCGGACAGTCGCGAACACCGGGGAGCTGTTTTTT; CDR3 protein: CAISPIRTVANTGELFF
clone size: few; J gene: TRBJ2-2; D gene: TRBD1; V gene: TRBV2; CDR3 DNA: TGTGCCAGCAGTCGTAACAGGGGTACCGGGGAGCTGTTTTTT; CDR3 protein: CASSRNRGTGELFF
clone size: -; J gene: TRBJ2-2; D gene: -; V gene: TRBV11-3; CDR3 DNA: TGTGCCAGCAGCTTAGAAGGGTTTGGCACCGGGGAGCTGTTTTTT; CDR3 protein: CASSLEGFGTGELFF
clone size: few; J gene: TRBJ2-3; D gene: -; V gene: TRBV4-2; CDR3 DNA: TGTGCCAGCAGCCAAGAGTCCCCAGACACAGATACGCAGTATTTT; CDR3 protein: CASSQESPDTDTQYF
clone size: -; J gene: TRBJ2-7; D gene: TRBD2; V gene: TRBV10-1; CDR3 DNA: TGCGCCAGCAGGACTAGCGGGCCCTACGAGCAGTACTTC; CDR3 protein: CASRTSGPYEQYF
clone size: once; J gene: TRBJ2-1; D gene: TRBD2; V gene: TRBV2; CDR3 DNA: TGTGCCAGCAGCGCGGGACTAGGGGAGTACAATGAGCAGTTCTTC; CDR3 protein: CASSAGLGEYNEQFF
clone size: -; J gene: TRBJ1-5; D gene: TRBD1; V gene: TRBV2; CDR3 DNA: TGTGCCAGTGGGACAGGGGATCAGCCCCAGCATTTT; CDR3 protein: CASGTGDQPQHF
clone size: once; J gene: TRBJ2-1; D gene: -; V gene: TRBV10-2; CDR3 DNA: TGCGCCAGCAGAAGGACGTACAATGAGCAGTTCTTC; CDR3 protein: CASRRTYNEQFF
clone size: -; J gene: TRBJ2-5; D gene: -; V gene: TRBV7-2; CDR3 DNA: TGTGCCAGCAGCGTCGTGAAGCAAGAGACCCAGTACTTC; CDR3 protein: CASSVVKQETQYF
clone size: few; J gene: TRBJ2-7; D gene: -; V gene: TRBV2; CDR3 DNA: TGTGCCAGCAATAGCGGTTACTCCTACGAGCAGTACTTC; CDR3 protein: CASNSGYSYEQYF
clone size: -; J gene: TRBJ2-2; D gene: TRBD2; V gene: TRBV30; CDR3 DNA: TGTGCCTGGAGTGGACTAGCGGGAGCCGGGGAGCTGTTTTTT; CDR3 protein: CAWSGLAGAGELFF
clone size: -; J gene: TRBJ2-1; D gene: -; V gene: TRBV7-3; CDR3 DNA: TGTGCCAGCAGCTTAAATTCCAACAATGAGCAGTTCTTC; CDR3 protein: CASSLNSNNEQFF
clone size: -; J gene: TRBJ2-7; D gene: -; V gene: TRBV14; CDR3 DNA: TGTGCCAGCAGCCAAGAAATTCGGCTCTCCTACGAGCAGTACTTC; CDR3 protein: CASSQEIRLSYEQYF
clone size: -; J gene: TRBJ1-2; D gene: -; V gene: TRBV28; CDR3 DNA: TGTGCCAGCAGTTCGGTGGGTGCGGGGAGCTATGGCTACACCTTC; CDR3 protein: CASSSVGAGSYGYTF
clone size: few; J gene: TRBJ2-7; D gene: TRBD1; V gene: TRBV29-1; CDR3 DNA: TGCAGCATTAGGACAGGGTTGTCCTACGAGCAGTACTTC; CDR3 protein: CSIRTGLSYEQYF
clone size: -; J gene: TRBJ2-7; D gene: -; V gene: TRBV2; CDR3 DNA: TGTGCCGGGGGGACCGGGATTATTCCCTACGAGCAGTACTTC; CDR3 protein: CAGGTGIIPYEQYF
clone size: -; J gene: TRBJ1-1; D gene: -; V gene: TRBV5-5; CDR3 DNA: TGTGCCAGCAGCTTCGACCCTGACACTGAAGCTTTCTTT; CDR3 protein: CASSFDPDTEAFF
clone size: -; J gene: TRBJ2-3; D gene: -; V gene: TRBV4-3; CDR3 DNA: TGCGCCAGCAGCCCGGGACAACTCTTCACAGATACGCAGTATTTT; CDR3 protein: CASSPGQLFTDTQYF
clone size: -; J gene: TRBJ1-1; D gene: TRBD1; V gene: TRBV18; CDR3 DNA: TGTGCCAGCTCCCGGGACAGAGAAAACACTGAAGCTTTCTTT; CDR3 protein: CASSRDRENTEAFF
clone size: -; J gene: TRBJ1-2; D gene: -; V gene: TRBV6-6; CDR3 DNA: TGTGCCAGCAGTTGGTACCCCCAGGGAGACTATGGCTACACCTTC; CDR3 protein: CASSWYPQGDYGYTF
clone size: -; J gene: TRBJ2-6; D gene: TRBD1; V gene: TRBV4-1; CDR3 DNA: TGCGCCAGCAGCCAAGATATAGGACAGGGGCCTGGGGCCAACGTCCTGACTTTC; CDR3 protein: CASSQDIGQGPGANVLTF
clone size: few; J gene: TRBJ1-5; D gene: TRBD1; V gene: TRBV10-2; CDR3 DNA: TGCGCCAGCAGTGAAGTAACAGGGGGCTTAGGGCAGCCCCAGCATTTT; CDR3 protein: CASSEVTGGLGQPQHF
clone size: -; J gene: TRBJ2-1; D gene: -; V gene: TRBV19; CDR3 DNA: TGTGCCAGTAGTATTGTCCGATACAATGAGCAGTTCTTC; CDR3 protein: CASSIVRYNEQFF
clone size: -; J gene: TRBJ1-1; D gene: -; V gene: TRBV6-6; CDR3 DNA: TGTGCCAGCAGCCAACGACACAACACTGAAGCTTTCTTT; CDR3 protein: CASSQRHNTEAFF
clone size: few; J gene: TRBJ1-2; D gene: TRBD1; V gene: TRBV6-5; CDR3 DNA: TGTGCCAGCAGTTTTGGATCAGGGGGCCATGGCTACACCTTC; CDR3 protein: CASSFGSGGHGYTF
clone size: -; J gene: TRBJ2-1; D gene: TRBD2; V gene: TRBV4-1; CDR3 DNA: TGCGCCAGCAGCCAAGGACTAGCGGGAGGGCGCGAGCAGTTCTTC; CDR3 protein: CASSQGLAGGREQFF
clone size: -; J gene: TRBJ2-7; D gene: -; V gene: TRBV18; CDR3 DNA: TGTGCCAGCTCCAAAGTCGGGGGCGACCCCTCCTCCTACGAGCAGTACTTC; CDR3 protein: CASSKVGGDPSSYEQYF
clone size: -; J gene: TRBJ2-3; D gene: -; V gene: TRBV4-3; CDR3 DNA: TGCGCCAGCAGCCACCTACCAGGCACAGATACGCAGTATTTT; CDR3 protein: CASSHLPGTDTQYF
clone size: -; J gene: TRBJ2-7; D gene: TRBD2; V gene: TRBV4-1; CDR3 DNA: TGCGCCAGCAGCCCCAGACAGCGGGAGAACGAGCAGTACTTC; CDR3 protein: CASSPRQRENEQYF
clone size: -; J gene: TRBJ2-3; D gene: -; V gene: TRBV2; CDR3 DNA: TGTGCCAGCAGTGTGGGGCGGGAACGCACAGATACGCAGTATTTT; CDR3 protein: CASSVGRERTDTQYF
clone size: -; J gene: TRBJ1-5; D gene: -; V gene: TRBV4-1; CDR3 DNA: TGCGCCAGCAGCCACCGAAGAGGGAACAGGAGCAATCAGCCCCAGCATTTT; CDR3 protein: CASSHRRGNRSNQPQHF
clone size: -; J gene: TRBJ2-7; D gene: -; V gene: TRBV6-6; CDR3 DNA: TGTGCCAGCAGTCCCGGACAAATCTACGAGCAGTACTTC; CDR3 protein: CASSPGQIYEQYF
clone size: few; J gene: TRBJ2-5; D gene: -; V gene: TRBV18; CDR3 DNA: TGTGCCAGCTCCTTGTACCAAGAGACCCAGTACTTC; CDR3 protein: CASSLYQETQYF
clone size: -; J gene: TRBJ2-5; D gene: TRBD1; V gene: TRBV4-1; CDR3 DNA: TGCGCCAGCAGCCAAGATCCCGGGACAGGGGTCACCCAAGAGACCCAGTACTTC; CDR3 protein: CASSQDPGTGVTQETQYF
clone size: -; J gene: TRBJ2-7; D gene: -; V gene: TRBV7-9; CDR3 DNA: TGTGCCAGCAGCTTAGCAGTAGGGGCTTACGAGCAGTACTTC; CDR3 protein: CASSLAVGAYEQYF
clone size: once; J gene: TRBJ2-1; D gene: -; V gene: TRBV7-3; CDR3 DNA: TGTGCCAGCAGCTTATTTCACGGGAGTCTCAATGAGCAGTTCTTC; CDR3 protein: CASSLFHGSLNEQFF
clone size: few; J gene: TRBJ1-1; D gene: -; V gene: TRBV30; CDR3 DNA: TGTGCCTGGAGTGATGTCAACAAGAACACTGAAGCTTTCTTT; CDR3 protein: CAWSDVNKNTEAFF
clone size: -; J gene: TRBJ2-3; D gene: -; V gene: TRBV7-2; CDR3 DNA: TGTGCCAGCAGCTTAGGTTCGTCGTGGCGGGACACAGATACGCAGTATTTT; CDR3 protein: CASSLGSSWRDTDTQYF
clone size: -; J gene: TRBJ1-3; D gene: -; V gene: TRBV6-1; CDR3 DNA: TGTGCCAGCAGTCCAACTGGGCTTTCTGGAAACACCATATATTTT; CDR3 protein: CASSPTGLSGNTIYF
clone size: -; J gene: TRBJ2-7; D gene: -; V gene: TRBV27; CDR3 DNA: TGTGCCAGCAGTTTAGAGGGGAGGCTCTACGAGCAGTACTTC; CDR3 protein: CASSLEGRLYEQYF
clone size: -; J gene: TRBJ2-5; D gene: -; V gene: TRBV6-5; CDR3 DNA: TGTGCCAGCAGTTACTCGTCAGTGGTGGGGGAGACCCAGTACTTC; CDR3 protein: CASSYSSVVGETQYF
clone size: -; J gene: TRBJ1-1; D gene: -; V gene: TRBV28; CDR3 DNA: TGTGCCAGCAGTTTCCAGAGCACTGAAGCTTTCTTT; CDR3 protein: CASSFQSTEAFF
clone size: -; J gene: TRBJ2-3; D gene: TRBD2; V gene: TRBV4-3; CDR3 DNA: TGCGCCAGCAGCCAAGATCTGTTCGCGGGAGCCACAGATACGCAGTATTTT; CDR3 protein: CASSQDLFAGATDTQYF
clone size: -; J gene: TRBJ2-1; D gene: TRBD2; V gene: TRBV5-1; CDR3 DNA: TGCGCCAGCAGCCGCCTGGGGGAGGGGATCAATGAGCAGTTCTTC; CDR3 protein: CASSRLGEGINEQFF
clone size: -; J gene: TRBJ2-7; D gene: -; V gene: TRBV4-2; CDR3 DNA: TGTGCCAGCAGCCAAGAACCATCAACCTACGAGCAGTACTTC; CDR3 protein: CASSQEPSTYEQYF
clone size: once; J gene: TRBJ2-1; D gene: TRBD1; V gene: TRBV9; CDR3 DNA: TGTGCCAGCTCCCCTCGGACAGGGATGTACAATGAGCAGTTCTTC; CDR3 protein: CASSPRTGMYNEQFF
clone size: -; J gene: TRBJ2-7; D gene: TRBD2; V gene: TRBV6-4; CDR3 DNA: TGTGCCAGCAGTGCCTCAAAACGGGGGGTTAGCTCCTACGAGCAGTACTTC; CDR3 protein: CASSASKRGVSSYEQYF
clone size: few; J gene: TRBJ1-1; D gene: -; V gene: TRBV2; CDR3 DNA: TGTGCCAGCATTGCAGGGCGTAGCACTGAAGCTTTCTTT; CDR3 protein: CASIAGRSTEAFF
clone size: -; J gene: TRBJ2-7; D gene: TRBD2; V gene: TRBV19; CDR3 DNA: TGTGCCAGTAGTATAGACCGGGACTACTCCTACGAGCAGTACTTC; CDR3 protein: CASSIDRDYSYEQYF
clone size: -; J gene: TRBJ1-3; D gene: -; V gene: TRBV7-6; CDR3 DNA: TGTGCCAGCAGCATCGAAGCCCGCGACTCTGGAAACACCATATATTTT; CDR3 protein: CASSIEARDSGNTIYF
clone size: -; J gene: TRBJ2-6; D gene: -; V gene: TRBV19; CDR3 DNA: TGTGCCAGTAGTATTTGGGGTACTAGGGTGTTAGGGGCCAACGTCCTGACTTTC; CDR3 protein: CASSIWGTRVLGANVLTF
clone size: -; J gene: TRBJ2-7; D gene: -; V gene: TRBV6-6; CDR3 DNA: TGTGCCAGCAGTTACTCGGGGGGAGACCCCTACGAGCAGTACTTC; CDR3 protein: CASSYSGGDPYEQYF